This record covers a single TCR beta chain. Which antigen it targets is not known. Base qualities are not at hand, and no much larger clone is one base apart. Receptors were amplified or captured by the immunoSEQ multiplex PCR assay. For the multiplex PCR, a mixture combining 60 forward primers for TCR Vbeta segments and 13 reverse primers for TCR Jbeta segments was used. Amplification of the CDR3 region of rearranged TCR beta genes was performed with a multiplex PCR assay on genomic DNA. The Illumina HiSeq System was used to sequence the amplified TCR beta libraries as 87-base-pair reads. As for how the authors treated the data: A later analysis tallied tens of millions of unique TCR beta chains across the 600 to 700 repertoires, and approximately 12 million of those chains were shared by two or more donors. Raw reads were error-corrected and collapsed into unique sequences by a nearest-neighbor algorithm in which closely related sequences were merged to remove PCR and sequencing errors. CDR3 sequences were aligned to IMGT reference sequences to assign V, D and J gene segments. For a sequence to be retained, a match of at least six nucleotides to both a V gene segment and a J gene segment was required. Rearrangements were classified as productive when the CDR3 lacked stop codons and remained in frame with V and J, and all other rearrangements were classified as non-productive. CDR3 was defined according to IMGT convention as the region running from the second conserved V-encoded cysteine to the conserved J-encoded phenylalanine. In an earlier analysis of 550 to 650 of the donors, sequences lacking an unambiguous match to a single V gene segment were excluded. In an earlier analysis of approximately 590 of the donors, V segments were called functional above 56.7% productive rearrangements and were called segregating when the between-donor standard deviation exceeded 5%. To diagnose cytomegalovirus status from the catalog of TCR beta chain sequences, a statistical classification framework was built. V and J gene assignment, in a later analysis, came from comparing TCR nucleotide sequences with IMGT/GENE-DB human TR gene sequences. The TCRdist pipeline was used in a later analysis to assign CDR3 sequences and most-parsimonious VDJ recombination scenarios. A later analysis defined each TCR beta chain by its CDR3 amino acid sequence plus V-gene family, and excluded reads lacking a unique V-gene family. In a later analysis, approximately 640 highly shared, low-generation-probability nucleotide sequences were removed to address suspected cross-contamination and a sequencing artifact. In a later analysis, a clonal expansion index was calculated for each public chain from normalized within-repertoire ranks of inferred template counts. In a later analysis, generation probabilities were computed using a VDJ recombination model fitted to out-of-frame rearrangements, and the results were checked against IGoR. Hypergeometric tests were used in a later analysis to score TCR-TCR, TCR-HLA and TCR-CMV co-occurrence, with a repertoire-size bias correction applied to the TCR pairs. To estimate false discovery rates, a later analysis permuted the HLA or CMV assignments 20 times. A later analysis grouped co-occurring TCRs with DBSCAN, adding TCRdist sequence similarity when clustering within HLA-allele-positive subsets. Co-occurrence clustering excluded repertoires with fewer than 30,000 or more than 120,000 public chains, plus five with anomalous nucleotide sharing. TCRdb provides this immuneACCESS table in a form limited to in-frame rearrangements. Some clones are lacking; in checked studies, under half of them reflect an unresolved V gene, and why the rest are absent is not known. V, J and clone size were drawn from that table, and D and trimming were deduced from the DNA. The table for this sample lists under 130,000 clones; around 78% of them were counted only once. The leading ten clones occupy about 5% of the sample.

The sample comes from a study of cytomegalovirus exposure and HLA in healthy donors listed by TCRdb under 2017. In the study overall: An earlier analysis of approximately 550 of the donors reported 250 to 300 Gb of sequence data and 117 million unique TCR beta sequences from some 180 million T cells. Around 320 gigabases of sequencing data and approximately 85 million unique TCR sequences were included in an early release covering under 650 HLA-typed donors. Among the roughly 390 genotyped donors, around 81% belonged to the genetic ancestry cluster associated with self-reported Caucasian donors. The aim of the study was to test whether cataloging public T cell receptors could identify signatures of past pathogen exposure. The T cell repertoires of 666 subjects were profiled by immunosequencing and related to cytomegalovirus serostatus. A separate validation cohort of 100 to 150 different subjects was used in addition to the approximately 700-subject first cohort. The study combined high-throughput TCR immunosequencing, statistical association of individual TCRs with disease status, and machine learning to predict cytomegalovirus infection status. A later analysis re-analyzed previously published TCR beta repertoires from 650 to 800 donors and added high-resolution HLA genotyping to study TCR occurrence patterns. In the later analysis, no new phenotypic data were used to find candidate immune exposures; instead, reliance was placed on TCR beta sequences and their occurrence across donors. In an earlier analysis of roughly 540 of the donors, high-throughput TCR beta sequencing was used to judge whether each TCR beta V gene segment behaved as functional or pseudogenic. Alongside the repertoire data, information on donor age, sex, ethnicity and CMV serostatus was compiled. A later genetic analysis took genome-wide SNP genotypes for 398 of the 666 donors and used that subset as a discovery cohort. Every discovery cohort repertoire had been produced on one sequencing platform. HLA typing covered class I and class II loci at four-digit resolution. Typing coverage varied by locus: 629-630 donors for A, B, C, DRB1 and DQB1; more than 500 for DQA1; approximately 570 for DPA1; approximately 470 for DPB1. A few DR-DQ haplotypes were handled as single units for association and clustering because linkage in the cohort was strong. Among some 410 genotyped donors of the cohort, an average of around 220,000 unique TCR beta nucleotide sequences was sequenced per donor, of which about 18% were non-productive. Here is what the overall study found, with its caveats: Because HLA typing was unavailable for some donors at each locus, only the typed subset was used in association tests. V-gene and J-gene trimming of TCR beta chains was associated with a missense DCLRE1C variant in a later genetic analysis, and the association was replicated in an independent cohort. Most TCR sequences were seen in very few donors, while some public TCRs were found in many individuals. A few of the identified cytomegalovirus-associated TCR beta chains were confirmed in vitro to be specific for cytomegalovirus antigens. A further reported finding was that TCR beta sequences accurately predicted the HLA-A and HLA-B alleles for most subjects in the first cohort. This cohort had only TCR beta chains sequenced, and the lack of alpha or paired-chain data limited which features could be detected. Presence/absence analyses assumed roughly uniform sequencing depth across donors, an assumption that may not hold. In an earlier analysis of roughly 500 of the donors, most TCR beta V segments appeared in productive rearrangements about 87% or about 30% of the time, broadly matching IMGT annotations. A total of fewer than 200 TCR beta chains were listed by the study as associated with cytomegalovirus. Correlated functional status among segregating V segments might be attributable to linkage disequilibrium, but an unknown experimental factor could not be ruled out. In a later analysis, HLA-associated TCR beta chains were found to be more clonally expanded and to have lower generation probabilities than equally common non-associated chains. A later analysis found that TCR association rates varied across HLA loci, with DRB1 alleles showing the most associated TCRs and HLA-C alleles the fewest. In a later analysis, several top co-occurrence clusters were reported to appear linked to parvovirus B19, influenza, CMV and Epstein-Barr virus. Because the 87-base-pair reads could not distinguish some IMGT-functional V segments, including TRBV6-2 and TRBV6-3, those segments were excluded. Most CMV-associated TCR beta chains appeared to be HLA-restricted in a later analysis, and the HLA associations seemed to be driven largely by CMV exposure. A later genetic analysis reported fewer N-insertions in productive TCRs among donors in an Asian-associated ancestry cluster than the roughly 650-donor mean. When HLA alleles, especially DR and DQ, strongly co-occurred, attributing TCR associations to individual alleles was difficult. A group of highly shared sequence variants was considered likely to be a technical artifact of the sequencing pipeline. The authors suggested that the approach could potentially be generalized to other disease states and immunological phenotypes. In a later analysis, some 18,000 TCR beta sequences were associated with specific HLA alleles at a false discovery rate of 0.05. The earlier analysis of around 600 of the donors excluded 15 to 20 rarely observed V segments, including chromosome 9 orphons, because counts were too low. In both the original and validation cohorts, the classifier was reported to diagnose cytomegalovirus status with high specificity and sensitivity. Immune exposure information for the cohort was limited to CMV serostatus.

The cohort was made up of under 800 healthy bone marrow donors. All cohort members were sampled while nominally healthy, although unrecorded immune exposures were likely present. The donor tested CMV seronegative, placing the donor among the roughly 350 seronegative members of the cohort. Every donor gave a peripheral blood sample, and the peripheral blood mononuclear cells from that sample were used for TCR beta sequencing. The Qiagen DNeasy Blood Extraction Kit was used to extract genomic DNA from the blood cell samples. Its CDR3 holds 16 amino acids, cysteine through phenylalanine. Only the CDR3 portion is preserved as DNA: 48 bases, with reading frame beginning at the first base. Relative to germline, V is missing 2 bases and J is missing 10 bases, with 13 bases of the junction outside any gene match. CDR1 MNHEY and CDR2 SVGAGI were looked up in the germline V gene.

This clonotype was sampled from a male donor in good health and CMV-seronegative. Sequenced sample: PBMCs. Here the chain combines TRBV6-5 and TRBJ2-1; the central 8 bases match TRBD2. The CDR3 region: CASSYTDWREAGEQFF. The nucleotides read TGTGCCAGCAGTTACACCGACTGGCGGGAGGCCGGGGAGCAGTTCTTC.